This T cell receptor beta chain is drawn from a study of blood T cell repertoires in COVID-19. Study in general: Material from acute and convalescent COVID-19 was sourced from the United States, Italy and Spain.

Patients of the Seattle cohort, enrolled during active infection, were followed longitudinally. As handled by the study authors: Amplified reference gene primers provided the basis for estimating nucleated cell counts. Clones were read by immunoSEQ multiplex PCR, and TCRdb kept only the in-frame ones, dropping some. V and J calls and clone size are those listed in that table; D and trimming were worked out from the DNA. The sample yields 80,000 to 90,000 clones, about 85% seen once. V lost 3 bases and J 5 bases, leaving 16 bases between the germline ends. Germline CDR1 reads SGHDN; CDR2 reads FVKESK. The CDR3 runs 15 residues.

The sequencing sample was made of peripheral blood. The source is a woman older than 75 with COVID-19, enrolled during active disease. The chain recombines TRBV14 with TRBJ2-5; D is unresolved. The CDR3 nucleotides read TGTGCCAGCAGCCATCTTCCCCCCGGTGAGGAGACCCAGTACTTC. This gives the protein CASSHLPPGEETQYF.